The TCR beta chain described here comes from a study of long-term antiretroviral therapy in people with HIV. Notes on the study in general: Blood collection from about 2003 to 2018 possibly occurred under older ART regimens. HIV repertoire CDR3 lengths ranged less widely than those of controls.

They ran version v3.0 of the immunoSEQ assay at survey level. The protocol was immunoSEQ multiplex PCR, while the TCRdb copy is restricted to in-frame clones and leaves out a portion. The table lists about 25,000 clones, roughly 80% of them singletons. This clone is labeled as medium-sized. Antigen specificity is unknown. Sample: unsorted PBMCs, taken 2.1 years after starting antiretroviral therapy. The clonotype comes from a young man with HIV.

The CDR3 protein is CASSVATAGDDYGYTF. The CDR3 bases are TGTGCCAGCAGCGTCGCCACGGCAGGGGACGACTATGGCTACACCTTC. V is TRBV9 and J is TRBJ1-2, with D possibly being TRBD1 (6 bases). V was trimmed by 2 bases and J by 3 bases, leaving 17 bases between them. The CDR3 length is 16 residues. Germline V gene lookup returns CDR1 SGDLS and CDR2 YYNGEE.